Each of the 16 T cell receptor beta chains below was sequenced from the same sample in a study of OX40 agonist ivuxolimab in advanced cancers. Produced via immunoSEQ multiplex PCR; TCRdb's table is partial and in-frame only. The sample yields under 15,000 clones, about 83% seen once. The sample was CD4+ or CD8+ T cells sorted from blood, taken in a trial of the OX40 agonist ivuxolimab. The source of these receptors is an adult with an advanced solid tumor such as melanoma, head and neck, liver or kidney cancer.

This rearrangement joins TRBV19 to TRBJ2-7, with D maybe TRBD2 (6 bases). This CDR3 contains 15 residues. V was clipped by 4 bases and J by 2 bases, with 15 bases between them. Germline V gene lookup returns CDR1 LNHDA and CDR2 SQIVND (reference sequence). The CDR3 DNA is TGTGCCAGTAGTAGAGTGGAGGGGATGGCCTACGAGCAGTACTTC. It specifies CASSRVEGMAYEQYF.

The chain links TRBV28 to TRBJ1-5, with D tentatively TRBD1 (6 bases). The CDR3 totals 14 residues. Germline V gene sequence: CDR1 MDHEN, CDR2 SYDVKM. V was pared by 1 base and J by 7 bases, with 11 bases between. CDR3 DNA: TGTGCCAGCAGTTTATCAGGGGCAGGCCAGCCCCAGCATTTT. As protein: CASSLSGAGQPQHF.

The J gene is TRBJ1-5, the V gene TRBV2; D gene ambiguous. The germline CDR1 and CDR2 sequences are SNHLY and FYNNEI. The CDR3 spans 15 residues. V was pared by 1 base and J by 0 bases, with 7 bases between. CDR3 amino acids: CASSEGGYSNQPQHF. Written as DNA, the CDR3 is TGTGCCAGCAGTGAAGGCGGATATAGCAATCAGCCCCAGCATTTT.

The chain joins TRBV29-1 to TRBJ1-4, with TRBD1 identical over 8 bases. With V trimmed by 5 bases and J by 6 bases, 2 bases remained unmatched. Germline CDR1 SQVTM, CDR2 ANQGSEA. The CDR3 has 12 residues. CDR3 region: CSVTGGDEKLFF. CDR3 coding DNA: TGCAGCGTTACAGGGGGTGATGAAAAACTGTTTTTT.

This sequence joins TRBV7-3 and TRBJ2-3; 8 bases are a match to TRBD1. The V segment lost 2 bases and the J segment 6 bases; nucleotides outside the gene matches: 7. This CDR3 has 15 amino acids. Germline loops: CDR1 SGHTA, CDR2 FQGTGA. Here the CDR3 DNA reads TGTGCCAGCAGCTTATGGGCAGGGGGCGCGGATACGCAGTATTTT. As protein: CASSLWAGGADTQYF.

This chain connects TRBV9 to TRBJ2-1; tentative D call: TRBD2 (6 bases). CDR1 is SGDLS and CDR2 is YYNGEE in the germline V gene. The CDR3 is 18 residues long. Trimming removed 4 bases from V and 1 base from J, with 21 bases in between. The CDR3 DNA reads TGTGCCAGCAGCACAAACGCCGGACTACCGCATTCCTACAATGAGCAGTTCTTC. It encodes CASSTNAGLPHSYNEQFF.

This clone was seen just once. This chain links TRBV6-5 with TRBJ1-5; D not resolved. Trimming took 0 bases from V and 1 from J, leaving 7 bases between them. Germline V gene lookup returns CDR1 MNHEY and CDR2 SVGAGI. The length of the CDR3 is 15 residues. The CDR3, as DNA: TGTGCCAGCAGTTACTCGATGGGAAGCAATCAGCCCCAGCATTTT. Translation: CASSYSMGSNQPQHF.

This chain links TRBV13 with TRBJ2-1; a possible D gene is TRBD1 (6 bases). CDR3 size: 14 residues. V was pared by 4 bases and J by 7 bases, with 14 bases between. Germline CDR1 reads PRHDT; CDR2 reads FYEKMQ (reference sequence). DNA for the CDR3: TGTGCCAGCAGCTCCCCGGGACAATGGAATGAGCAGTTCTTC. Its protein is CASSSPGQWNEQFF.

The chain recombines TRBV7-8 with TRBJ2-1, with 8 bases identical to TRBD1. The CDR3 has 13 residues. CDR1 is SGHVS, CDR2 FQNEAQ, per germline. The J segment lost 8 bases and the V segment lost 5 bases, leaving 5 bases of the junction unmatched. The CDR3 region has the DNA TGTGCCAGCAGCCAGAACAGGGGGTATGAGCAGTTCTTC. Translation gives CASSQNRGYEQFF.

The rearrangement links TRBV2 to TRBJ2-1; D gene uncertain. Trimming stripped 3 bases from V and 0 bases from J, with 9 bases between. Germline assignment: CDR1 SNHLY and CDR2 FYNNEI. The CDR3 runs 15 residues. CDR3 sequence reads: CASSDGLNSYNEQFF. The CDR3 DNA sequence: TGTGCCAGCAGTGACGGTCTTAACTCCTACAATGAGCAGTTCTTC.

The chain recombines TRBV6-1 with TRBJ1-6; 8 bases are shared with TRBD1. Germline loops: CDR1 MNHNS, CDR2 SASEGT. With 4 bases clipped from V and 7 bases from J, the junction kept 9 bases outside the gene matches. CDR3 length equals 16 residues. CDR3 protein: CASSADRALWNSPLHF. CDR3 DNA sequence: TGTGCCAGCAGTGCGGACAGGGCTCTCTGGAATTCACCCCTCCACTTT.

This clone was picked up one time. The genes are TRBV19 and TRBJ1-2; D is uncertain. Germline V gene lookup returns CDR1 LNHDA and CDR2 SQIVND (reference sequence). The CDR3 totals 16 residues. Trimming removed 2 bases from V and 1 base from J, with 14 bases in between. The DNA of the CDR3 is TGTGCCAGTAGTATACTCGACCCGGGCCTTAACTATGGCTACACCTTC. This codes for CASSILDPGLNYGYTF.

This clone was found a few times. J is TRBJ2-1 and V is TRBV11-2, with TRBD1 as a possible D gene (6 bases). The CDR3 runs to 15 residues. The germline V and J ends were trimmed by 5 bases and 7 bases, with 18 bases remaining between them. Per the germline V gene, CDR1 is SGHAT and CDR2 is FQNNGV. CDR3 DNA sequence: TGTGCCAGCAGCCCAGAGTGGGCTAGGGGGAATGAGCAGTTCTTC. Translated: CASSPEWARGNEQFF.

The chain couples TRBV6-6 to TRBJ1-2; TRBD1 agrees at 7 bases. Trimming removed 6 bases from V and 5 bases from J; junction bases left unmatched: 6. Germline V lookup: CDR1 MNHNY, CDR2 SVGAGI (reference sequence). The CDR3 extends over 13 amino acids. The CDR3 nucleotides read TGTGCCAGCAGAGCCGGGACAGTTTATGGCTACACCTTC. Translated, it gives CASRAGTVYGYTF.

A word on this clone: Relative to the germline gene, one junction end is altered; a read error may explain this. This chain connects TRBV30 to TRBJ1-5; D unresolved. Germline V gene sequence: CDR1 GTSNPN, CDR2 SVGIG (reference sequence). There are 13 residues in the CDR3. The CDR3 region is CAWGVGSNQPQHF. The CDR3 DNA is TGTGCCTGGGGTGTCGGTAGCAATCAGCCCCAGCATTTT.

The chain is built from TRBV7-9 and TRBJ2-2; perhaps D is TRBD1 or TRBD2 (5 bases each). CDR3 size: 11 residues. From germline, CDR1 is SEHNR and CDR2 FQNEAQ (reference sequence). The V end was cut by 10 bases, the J end by 10 bases, with 13 bases between. The CDR3 region has the DNA TGTGCCATGGGGGAACCGTTGGAGCTGTTTTTT. As protein: CAMGEPLELFF.